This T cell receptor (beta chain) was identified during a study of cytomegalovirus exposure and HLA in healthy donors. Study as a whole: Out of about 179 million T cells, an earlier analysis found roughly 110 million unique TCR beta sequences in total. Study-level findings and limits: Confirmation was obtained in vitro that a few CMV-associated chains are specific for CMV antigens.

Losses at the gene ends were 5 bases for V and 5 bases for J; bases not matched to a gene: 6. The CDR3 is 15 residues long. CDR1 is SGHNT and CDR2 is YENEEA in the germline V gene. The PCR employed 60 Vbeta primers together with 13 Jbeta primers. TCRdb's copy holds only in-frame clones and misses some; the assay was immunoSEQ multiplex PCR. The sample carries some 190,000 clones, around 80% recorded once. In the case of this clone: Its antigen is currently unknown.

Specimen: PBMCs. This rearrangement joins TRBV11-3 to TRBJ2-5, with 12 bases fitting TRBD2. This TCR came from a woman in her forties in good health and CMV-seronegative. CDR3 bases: TGTGCCAGCAGCCCACCCGGGACTAGCGGGGAGACCCAGTACTTC. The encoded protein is CASSPPGTSGETQYF.